This passage covers 5 T cell receptor beta chains from one sample sequenced in a study of control samples from healthy donors and cancer patients. The table came from immunoSEQ multiplex PCR; TCRdb's copy has only in-frame clones and leaves some out. The sample shows about 140,000 clones, 85% to 95% of them seen only once. Sequencing input: blood. The receptors come from a man aged 40-50 years in good health.

The CDR3 sequence is CASSYWRQETQYF. In nucleotides, the CDR3 is TGTGCCAGCAGTTACTGGCGGCAAGAGACCCAGTACTTC. This rearrangement joins TRBV6-5 to TRBJ2-5, with D hard to call. V lost 1 base, J lost 2 bases, and 5 bases lay in between. Germline assignment: CDR1 MNHEY and CDR2 SVGAGI. The CDR3 spans 13 residues.

Concerning this clone: An end of the junction does not agree with germline; a read error may underlie this. Other DNA sequences in this sample translate to the same CDR3. V is TRBV20-1 and J is TRBJ1-1, with unresolved D. CDR1 is DFQATT and CDR2 is SNEGSKA in the germline V gene (reference sequence). This CDR3 spans 12 amino acids. CDR3 sequence reads: CSANDANTEAFF. In DNA form, the CDR3 reads TGCAGCGCTAATGATGCGAACACTGAAGCTTTCTTT.

This chain uses TRBV5-1 with TRBJ2-1; 7 bases map to TRBD1. CDR3 size: 16 residues. J was trimmed by 2 bases and V by 0 bases; bases with no gene match: 5. Germline V CDR1 and CDR2: SGHRS, YFSETQ. The CDR3 region has the DNA TGCGCCAGCAGCTTGGAGCCTGGACAGGCCTACAATGAGCAGTTCTTC. Residues: CASSLEPGQAYNEQFF.

The gene calls are TRBV7-2 and TRBJ2-3, with 14 positions matching TRBD2. This CDR3 is built from 17 residues. V dropped 4 bases and J dropped 2; count of bases not matched to a gene: 5. Germline V gene lookup returns CDR1 SGHTA and CDR2 FQGNSA. CDR3 in DNA: TGTGCCAGCAGCTCATGGACTAGCGGGGGGAACACAGATACGCAGTATTTT. It specifies CASSSWTSGGNTDTQYF.

The chain uses TRBV7-9 and TRBJ2-3; 11 nucleotides agree with TRBD2. Germline V gene sequence: CDR1 SEHNR, CDR2 FQNEAQ (reference sequence). This CDR3 is 17 amino acids long. The V and J ends lost 4 bases and 0 bases, in that order; junction bases with no gene match: 6. The CDR3 is CASSSTSGRGSTDTQYF. The CDR3 DNA reads as TGTGCCAGCAGCTCTACTAGCGGGAGAGGGAGCACAGATACGCAGTATTTT.